This TCR beta chain appears in the sequencing data of a study of T cell responses to AZD1222 COVID-19 vaccine. Notes on the study in general: Repertoire sampling was restricted to post-peak T cell response timepoints. Only 6 or 7 people who got AZD1222 tested seropositive at baseline.

Sequencing used immunoSEQ multiplex PCR; TCRdb keeps in-frame clones, though not all of them. The repertoire holds tens of thousands of clones, with about 89% as singletons. Comment on this clone: The antigen remains undetermined.

Second-dose timings of about 4 or about 12 weeks were pooled. The length of the CDR3 is 14 residues. The V gene lost 1 base and the J gene lost 1 base, with 7 bases spanning the gap. Germline values: CDR1 SEHNR, CDR2 FQNEAQ (reference sequence). The clonotype was recovered from an adult who received the AZD1222 COVID-19 vaccine. The sequences come from peripheral blood, collected 28 days after the second AZD1222 dose. The V and J genes are TRBV7-9 and TRBJ1-1; TRBD1 is a possible D gene (6 bases). Written as DNA, the CDR3 is TGTGCCAGCAGCTTAGAGGGGGGGAACACTGAAGCTTTCTTT. Translated, it gives CASSLEGGNTEAFF.